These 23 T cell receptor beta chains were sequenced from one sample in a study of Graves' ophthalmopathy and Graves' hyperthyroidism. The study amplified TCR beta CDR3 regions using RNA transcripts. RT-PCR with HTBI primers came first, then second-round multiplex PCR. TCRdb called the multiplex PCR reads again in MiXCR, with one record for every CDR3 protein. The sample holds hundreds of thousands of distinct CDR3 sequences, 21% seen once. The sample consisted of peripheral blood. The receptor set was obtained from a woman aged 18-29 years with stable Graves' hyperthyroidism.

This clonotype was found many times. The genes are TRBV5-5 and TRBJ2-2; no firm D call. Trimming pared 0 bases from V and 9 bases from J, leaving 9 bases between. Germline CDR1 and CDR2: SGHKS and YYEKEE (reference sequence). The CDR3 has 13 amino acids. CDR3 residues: CASSLGHTRELFF. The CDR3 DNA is TGTGCCAGCAGCTTGGGCCATACGCGGGAGCTGTTTTTT. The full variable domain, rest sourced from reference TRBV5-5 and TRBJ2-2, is DAGVTQSPTHLIKTRGQQVTLRCSPISGHKSVSWYQQVLGQGPQFIFQYYEKEERGRGNFPDRFSARQFPNYSSELNVNALLLGDSALYLCASSLGHTRELFFGEGSRLTVL.

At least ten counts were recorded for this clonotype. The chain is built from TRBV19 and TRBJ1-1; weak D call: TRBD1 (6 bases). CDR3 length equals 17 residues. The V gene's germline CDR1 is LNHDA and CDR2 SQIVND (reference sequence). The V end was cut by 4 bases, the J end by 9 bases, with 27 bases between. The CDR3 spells CASSRDPQQGAKPQAFF. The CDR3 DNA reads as TGTGCCAGTAGTAGAGATCCCCAACAGGGCGCAAAGCCCCAAGCTTTCTTT.

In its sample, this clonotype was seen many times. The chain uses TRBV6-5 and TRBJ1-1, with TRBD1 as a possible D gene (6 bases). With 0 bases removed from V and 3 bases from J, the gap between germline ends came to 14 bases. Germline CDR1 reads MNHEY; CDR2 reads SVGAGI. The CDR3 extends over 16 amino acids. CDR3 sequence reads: CASSYSTGDTYTEAFF. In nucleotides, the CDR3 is TGTGCCAGCAGTTACTCGACGGGGGACACTTACACTGAAGCTTTCTTT.

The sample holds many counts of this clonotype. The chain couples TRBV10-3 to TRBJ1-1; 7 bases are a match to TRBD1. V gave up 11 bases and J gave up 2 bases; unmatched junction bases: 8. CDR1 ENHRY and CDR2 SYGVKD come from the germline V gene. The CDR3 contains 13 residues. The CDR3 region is CAVTGAENTEAFF. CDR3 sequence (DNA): TGTGCCGTCACAGGGGCCGAAAACACTGAAGCTTTCTTT.

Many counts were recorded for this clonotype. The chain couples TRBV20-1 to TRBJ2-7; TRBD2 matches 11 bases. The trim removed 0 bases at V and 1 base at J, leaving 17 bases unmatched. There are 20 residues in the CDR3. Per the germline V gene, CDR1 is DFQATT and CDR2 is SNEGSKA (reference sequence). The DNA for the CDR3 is TGCAGTGCTAGAGATGACAACCCGGGACTAGCGGATGCCCCTTCCTACGAGCAGTACTTC. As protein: CSARDDNPGLADAPSYEQYF.

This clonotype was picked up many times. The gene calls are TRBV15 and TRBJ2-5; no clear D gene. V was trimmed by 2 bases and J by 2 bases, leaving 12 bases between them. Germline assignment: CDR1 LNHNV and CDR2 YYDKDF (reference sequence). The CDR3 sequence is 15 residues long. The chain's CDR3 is CATSRNLVQQETQYF. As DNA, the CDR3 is TGTGCCACCAGCAGAAACCTGGTACAGCAAGAGACCCAGTACTTC.

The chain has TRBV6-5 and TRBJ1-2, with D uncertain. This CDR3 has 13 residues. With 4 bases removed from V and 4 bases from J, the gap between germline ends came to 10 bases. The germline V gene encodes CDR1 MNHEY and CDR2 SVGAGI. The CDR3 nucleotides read TGTGCCAGCAGTTTAGGCAGCCCCTATGGCTACACCTTC. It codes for CASSLGSPYGYTF.

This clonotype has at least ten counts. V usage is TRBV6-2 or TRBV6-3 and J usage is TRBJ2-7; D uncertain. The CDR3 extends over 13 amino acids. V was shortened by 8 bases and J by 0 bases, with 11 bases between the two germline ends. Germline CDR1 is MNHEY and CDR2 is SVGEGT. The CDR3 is CASWSRSSYEQYF. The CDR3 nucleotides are TGTGCCAGCTGGTCCAGGAGCTCCTACGAGCAGTACTTC.

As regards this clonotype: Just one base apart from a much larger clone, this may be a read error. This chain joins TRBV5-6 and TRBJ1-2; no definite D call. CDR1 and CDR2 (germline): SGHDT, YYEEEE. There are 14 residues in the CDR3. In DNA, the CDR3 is TGTGCCAGCAGCGACCGGGCCGCAGACTATGGCTACATCTTC. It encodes CASSDRAADYGYIF.

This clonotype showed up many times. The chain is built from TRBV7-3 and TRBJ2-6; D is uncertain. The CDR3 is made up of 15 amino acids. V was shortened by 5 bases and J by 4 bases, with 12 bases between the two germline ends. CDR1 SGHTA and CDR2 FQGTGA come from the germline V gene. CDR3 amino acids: CASSVSSSGANVLTF. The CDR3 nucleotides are TGTGCCAGCAGCGTTAGCAGTTCCGGGGCCAACGTCCTGACTTTC.

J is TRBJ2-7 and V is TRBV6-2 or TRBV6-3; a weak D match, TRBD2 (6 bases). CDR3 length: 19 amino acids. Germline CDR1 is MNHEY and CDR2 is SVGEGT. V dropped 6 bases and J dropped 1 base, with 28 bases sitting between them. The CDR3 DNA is TGTGCCAGCAGGGGTACGGGGGTGCACCAACGTGAAACTTCCTACGAGCAGTACTTC. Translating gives CASRGTGVHQRETSYEQYF.

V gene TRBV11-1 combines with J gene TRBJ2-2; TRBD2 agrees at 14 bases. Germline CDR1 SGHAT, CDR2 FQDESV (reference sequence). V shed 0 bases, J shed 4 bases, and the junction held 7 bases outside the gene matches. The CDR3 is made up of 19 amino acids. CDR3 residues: CASSLAGTSGRVGTGELFF. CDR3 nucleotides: TGTGCCAGCAGCTTAGCGGGGACTAGCGGGAGAGTTGGCACCGGGGAGCTGTTTTTT.

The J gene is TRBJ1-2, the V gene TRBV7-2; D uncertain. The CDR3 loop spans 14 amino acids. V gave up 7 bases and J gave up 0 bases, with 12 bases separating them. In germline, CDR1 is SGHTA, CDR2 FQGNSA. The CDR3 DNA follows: TGTGCCAGCATGCCGACCTTAGCTAACTATGGCTACACCTTC. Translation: CASMPTLANYGYTF.

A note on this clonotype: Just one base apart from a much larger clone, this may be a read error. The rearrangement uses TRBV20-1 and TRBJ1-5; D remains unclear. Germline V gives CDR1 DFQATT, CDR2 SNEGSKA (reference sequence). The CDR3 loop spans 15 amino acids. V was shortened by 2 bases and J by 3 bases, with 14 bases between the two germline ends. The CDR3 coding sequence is TGCAGTGCTAGATTCACTGGGAACAACAATCAGCCCCAGCATTTT. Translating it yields CSARFTGNNNQPQHF.

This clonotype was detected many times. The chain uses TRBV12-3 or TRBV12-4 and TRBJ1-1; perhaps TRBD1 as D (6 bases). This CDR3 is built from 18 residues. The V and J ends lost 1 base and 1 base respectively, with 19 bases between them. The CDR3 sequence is CASSLVSGTWGWNTEAFF. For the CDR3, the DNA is TGTGCCAGCAGTTTAGTATCAGGGACATGGGGTTGGAACACTGAAGCTTTCTTT.

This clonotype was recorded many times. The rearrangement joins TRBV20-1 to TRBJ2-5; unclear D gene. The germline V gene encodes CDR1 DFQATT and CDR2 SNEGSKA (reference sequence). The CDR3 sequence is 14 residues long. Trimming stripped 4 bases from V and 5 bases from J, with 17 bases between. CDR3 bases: TGCAGTGCTACTCCCGCGACCCAGGATGAGACCCAGTACTTC. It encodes CSATPATQDETQYF.

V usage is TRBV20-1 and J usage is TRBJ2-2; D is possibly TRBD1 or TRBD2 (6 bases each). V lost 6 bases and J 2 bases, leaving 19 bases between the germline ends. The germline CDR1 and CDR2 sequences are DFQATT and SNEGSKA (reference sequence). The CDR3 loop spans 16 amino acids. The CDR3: CSAPDSRGHNTGELFF. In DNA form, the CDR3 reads TGCAGTGCCCCGGACAGCCGGGGGCATAACACCGGGGAGCTGTTTTTT.

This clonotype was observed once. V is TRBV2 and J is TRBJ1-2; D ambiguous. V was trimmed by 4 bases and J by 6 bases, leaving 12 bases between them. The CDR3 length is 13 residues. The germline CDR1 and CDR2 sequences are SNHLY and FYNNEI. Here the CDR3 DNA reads TGTGCCAGCAGTGTGTTCTTGGAGGATGGCTACACCTTC. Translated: CASSVFLEDGYTF.

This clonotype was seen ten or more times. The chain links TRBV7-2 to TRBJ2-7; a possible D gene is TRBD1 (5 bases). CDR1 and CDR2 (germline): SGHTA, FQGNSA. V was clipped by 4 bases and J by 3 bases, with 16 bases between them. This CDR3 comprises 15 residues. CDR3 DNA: TGTGCCAGCAGCTCCCAACCAGGACACCTCTACGAGCAGTACTTC. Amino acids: CASSSQPGHLYEQYF.

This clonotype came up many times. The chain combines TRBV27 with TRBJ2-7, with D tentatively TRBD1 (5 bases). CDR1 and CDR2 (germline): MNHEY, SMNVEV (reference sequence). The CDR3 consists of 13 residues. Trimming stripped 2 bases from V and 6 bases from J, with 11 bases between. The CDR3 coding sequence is TGTGCCAGCAGTTTAACAACAGGTTCCGAGCAGTACTTC. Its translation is CASSLTTGSEQYF.

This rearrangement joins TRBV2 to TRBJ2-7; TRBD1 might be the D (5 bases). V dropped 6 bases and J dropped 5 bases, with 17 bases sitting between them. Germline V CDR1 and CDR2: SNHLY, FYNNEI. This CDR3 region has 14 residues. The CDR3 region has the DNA TGTGCCAGCAGCGAATGGCAGGGTTCCCACGAGCAGTACTTC. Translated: CASSEWQGSHEQYF.

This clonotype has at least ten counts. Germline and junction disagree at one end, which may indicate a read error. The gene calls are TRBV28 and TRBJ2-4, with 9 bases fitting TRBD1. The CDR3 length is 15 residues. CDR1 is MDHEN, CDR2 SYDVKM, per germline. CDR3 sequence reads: CASRPTGTGRNIKYF. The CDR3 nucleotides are TGTGCCAGCAGGCCGACCGGGACAGGGAGAAACATTAAGTACTTC.

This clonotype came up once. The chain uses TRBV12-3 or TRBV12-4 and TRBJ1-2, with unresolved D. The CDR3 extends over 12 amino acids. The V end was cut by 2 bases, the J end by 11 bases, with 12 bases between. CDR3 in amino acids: CASSLPGWRYTF. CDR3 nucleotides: TGTGCCAGCAGTTTACCGGGGTGGCGATACACCTTC.